This T cell receptor (beta chain) originates from a study of T cell repertoires in cytomegalovirus infection. Via MiXCR, TCRdb re-called the reads, giving one row per CDR3 protein. The sample contains 180,000 or so distinct CDR3 sequences, 15% to 20% of which appear only once. The CDR3 length is 14 residues. V was pared by 8 bases and J by 3 bases, with 15 bases between. This clonotype has only a few counts. The receptor was isolated from a human donor in good health (CMV status not recorded). Some clones in this sample may be carry-over from other donors' samples. V and J are TRBV12-3 or TRBV12-4 and TRBJ2-3; a possible D gene is TRBD2 (6 bases). Input material: CD8+ T cells from PBMCs. CDR3 bases: TGTGCCAGCTCCCCGCGGCTAGCGACAGATACGCAGTATTTT. Translating it yields CASSPRLATDTQYF.